This T cell receptor (beta chain) came from a study of tumor-infiltrating lymphocytes in localized non-small cell lung cancer. Overall study results and limits: Only some patients had TCR sequencing, depending on available tissue.

Concerning this clone: What it recognizes is unknown.

The data were produced by immunoSEQ multiplex PCR, yet TCRdb's version contains in-frame clones alone and is incomplete. This sample has about 24,000 clones, with roughly three fifths found just once. The CDR3 is 12 residues long. Germline-derived CDR1 and CDR2 are SNHLY and FYNNEI. V was clipped by 9 bases and J by 8 bases, with 16 bases between them. The origin of this receptor is a human donor with non-small cell lung cancer. This chain connects TRBV2 to TRBJ1-2; D is possibly TRBD1 (5 bases). The sequenced sample consisted of lung tumor tissue. CDR3 in DNA: TGTGCCAGTACAAGGTTGAGGGACGGCTACACCTTC. This gives the protein CASTRLRDGYTF.